This T cell receptor (beta chain) was sequenced during a study of blood T cell repertoires in COVID-19. About the research overall: T cells, B-cell-depleted T cells, or PBMCs provided the cDNA or gDNA that served as material.

Original data processing: How many nucleated cells were present was estimated from reference gene primer amplification. Clones were sequenced by immunoSEQ multiplex PCR, and TCRdb holds only the in-frame ones, with some missing. The D gene and trimming were derived from the DNA, and the V and J assignments and clone size from that table. The table has more than 300,000 clones, approximately 90% seen once. All enrollees were about 18 to 89 years old and from 20 to 30 US areas. Exposed study participants had met a COVID-19 case within 2 weeks before entry. V was pared by 2 bases and J by 1 base, with 10 bases of the junction left unmatched. CDR3 size: 17 residues. CDR1 is WNHNN, CDR2 SYGVQD, per germline (reference sequence).

The specimen was PBMCs or T cells enriched from blood (not recorded which). V and J are TRBV10-1 and TRBJ2-5; the match to TRBD1 covers 7 bases. The origin of this receptor is a woman aged 40 to 50 who had been exposed to COVID-19. CDR3 nucleotides: TGCGCCAGCAGTGAGGGAATAAAGGGACAGATCCAAGAGACCCAGTACTTC. It encodes CASSEGIKGQIQETQYF.